This T cell receptor (beta chain) was sequenced for a study of beta chain features in type 1 diabetes. Trimming took 2 bases from V and 6 from J; bases not matched to a gene: 4. Germline values: CDR1 SGHAT, CDR2 FQNNGV. The CDR3 runs 14 residues. TCRB transcripts that were expressed got sequenced, as all of the isolated RNA had been reverse transcribed. There were approximately 3.5 million reads on average in the naive, central memory and regulatory T cell samples. The protocol was immunoSEQ multiplex PCR, while the TCRdb copy is restricted to in-frame clones and leaves out a portion. Of more than 300,000 clones listed, approximately 9.7% are singletons. This clone was observed a handful of times. Its cognate antigen is unknown. Sampling consisted of one heparinised blood draw per donor, averaging roughly 100 mL. Findings and limits, study-wide: For cells with high TCR expression, cDNA sequencing could yield over-representation. Among patients with Type 1 diabetes, TCRB CDR3s were moderately but significantly shorter in every one of the four CD4+ subsets.

Sample: central memory CD4+ T cells from blood. V is TRBV11-2 and J is TRBJ1-1, with 9 bases fitting TRBD1. The receptor comes from a man aged 25 to 40 with type 1 diabetes. CDR3 in amino acids: CASSLRDRVSEAFF. CDR3 DNA: TGTGCCAGCAGCTTAAGGGACAGGGTGTCTGAAGCTTTCTTT.